One and the same sample provided the 3 T cell receptor beta chains below, sequenced in a study of T cells in Graves' hyperthyroidism and ophthalmopathy. It was RNA transcripts that yielded the amplified TCR beta CDR3 regions. Carried out on the TCR CDR3, a first-round RT-PCR used the HTBI primer set. MiXCR, applied by TCRdb to the multiplex PCR reads, yields one record per CDR3 protein. The sample yields 450,000 to 650,000 distinct CDR3 sequences, 12% to 15% seen once. Material: blood. Every receptor here comes from a woman younger than 30 with Graves' ophthalmopathy.

There are many counts of this clonotype. The chain employs TRBV6-1 and TRBJ1-6, with 7 bases matching TRBD1. The CDR3 has 15 amino acids. J was trimmed by 10 bases and V by 4 bases; bases with no gene match: 10. Germline loops: CDR1 MNHNS, CDR2 SASEGT. CDR3 in amino acids: CASSVTTGVGSPLHF. The CDR3, as DNA: TGTGCCAGCAGTGTCACAACAGGGGTGGGATCACCCCTCCACTTT.

Ten or more counts support this clonotype. V usage is TRBV12-3 or TRBV12-4 and J usage is TRBJ2-7; 11 bases map to TRBD2. Germline trimming cut 5 bases from V and 4 bases from J; bases unmatched to any gene: 4. The length of the CDR3 is 14 residues. The CDR3 here is CASSRWTSGYEQYF. DNA for the CDR3: TGTGCCAGCAGTCGCTGGACTAGCGGGTACGAGCAGTACTTC.

This clonotype was picked up a small number of times. The CDR3 coding sequence is TGTGCCAGCAGCGTCTCACACGGTCGGTGGGGTTACAATGAGCAGTTCTTC. It encodes CASSVSHGRWGYNEQFF. V is TRBV9 and J is TRBJ2-1; D remains unclear. The length of the CDR3 is 17 residues. Germline assignment: CDR1 SGDLS and CDR2 YYNGEE. V lost 2 bases, J lost 4 bases, and 19 bases lay in between. The variable domain in full, with the rest retrieved from reference TRBV9 and TRBJ2-1, is DSGVTQTPKHLITATGQRVTLRCSPRSGDLSVYWYQQSLDQGLQFLIQYYNGEERAKGNILERFSAQQFPDLHSELNLSSLELGDSALYFCASSVSHGRWGYNEQFFGPGTRLTVL.